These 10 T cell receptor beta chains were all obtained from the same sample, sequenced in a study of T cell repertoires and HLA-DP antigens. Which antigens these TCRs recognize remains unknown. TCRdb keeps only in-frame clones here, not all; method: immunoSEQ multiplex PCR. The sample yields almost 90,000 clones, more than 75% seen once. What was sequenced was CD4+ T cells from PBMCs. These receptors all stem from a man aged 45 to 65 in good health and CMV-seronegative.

The CDR3 is CASSSQRGGGRGLREQYF. CDR3 DNA: TGTGCCAGCAGTTCCCAGAGGGGCGGGGGAAGGGGACTACGCGAGCAGTACTTC. The chain is built from TRBV27 and TRBJ2-7, with TRBD2 identical over 7 bases. This CDR3 is 18 amino acids long. In germline, CDR1 is MNHEY, CDR2 SMNVEV (reference sequence). Trimming at V came to 4 bases and at J to 6 bases, leaving 21 bases not matched to a gene.

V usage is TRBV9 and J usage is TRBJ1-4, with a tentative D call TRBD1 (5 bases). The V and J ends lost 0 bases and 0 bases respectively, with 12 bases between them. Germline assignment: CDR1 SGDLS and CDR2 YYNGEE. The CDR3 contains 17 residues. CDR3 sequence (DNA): TGTGCCAGCAGCGTAGACGTTGGGGGTGCAACTAATGAAAAACTGTTTTTT. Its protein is CASSVDVGGATNEKLFF. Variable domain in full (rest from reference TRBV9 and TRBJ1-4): DSGVTQTPKHLITATGQRVTLRCSPRSGDLSVYWYQQSLDQGLQFLIQYYNGEERAKGNILERFSAQQFPDLHSELNLSSLELGDSALYFCASSVDVGGATNEKLFFGSGTQLSVL.

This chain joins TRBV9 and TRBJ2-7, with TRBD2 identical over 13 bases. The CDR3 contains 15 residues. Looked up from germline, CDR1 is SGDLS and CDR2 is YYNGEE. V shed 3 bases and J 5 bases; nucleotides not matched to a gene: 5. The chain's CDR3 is CASSEGLAGIHEQYF. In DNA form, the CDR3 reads TGTGCCAGCAGCGAGGGACTAGCGGGAATCCACGAGCAGTACTTC.

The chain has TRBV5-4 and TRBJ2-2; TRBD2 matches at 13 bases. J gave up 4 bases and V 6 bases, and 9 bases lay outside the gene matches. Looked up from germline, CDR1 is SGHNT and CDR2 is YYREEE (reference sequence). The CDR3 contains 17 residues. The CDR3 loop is CASKRTSGGAFTGELFF. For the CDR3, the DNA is TGTGCCAGCAAACGGACTAGCGGGGGAGCCTTCACCGGGGAGCTGTTTTTT.

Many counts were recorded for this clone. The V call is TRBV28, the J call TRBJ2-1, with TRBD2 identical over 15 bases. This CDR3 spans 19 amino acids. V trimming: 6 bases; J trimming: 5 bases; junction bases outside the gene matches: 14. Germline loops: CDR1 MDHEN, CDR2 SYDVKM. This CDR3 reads CASRRKTAWTSGRDNEQFF. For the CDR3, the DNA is TGTGCCAGCAGACGAAAGACGGCCTGGACTAGCGGGAGGGACAATGAGCAGTTCTTC.

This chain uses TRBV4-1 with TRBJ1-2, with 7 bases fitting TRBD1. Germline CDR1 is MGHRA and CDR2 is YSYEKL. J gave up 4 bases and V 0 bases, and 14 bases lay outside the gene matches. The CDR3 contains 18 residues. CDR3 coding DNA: TGCGCCAGCAGCCAAGAGACAGGGACTATGGCTAGAGGCTATGGCTACACCTTC. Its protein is CASSQETGTMARGYGYTF.

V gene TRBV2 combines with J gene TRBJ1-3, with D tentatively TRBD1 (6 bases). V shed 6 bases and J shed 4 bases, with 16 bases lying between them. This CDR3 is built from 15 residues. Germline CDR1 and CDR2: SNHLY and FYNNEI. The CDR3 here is CASRPGTLSGNTIYF. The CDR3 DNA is TGTGCCAGCAGGCCCGGGACACTAAGCGGAAACACCATATATTTT.

The CDR3 nucleotides are TGTGCCAGCAGCTTACAGGGTCCTCCCTACAATGAGCAGTTCTTC. Its translation is CASSLQGPPYNEQFF. V usage is TRBV11-3 and J usage is TRBJ2-1, with TRBD1 as a possible D gene (5 bases). Germline V CDR1 and CDR2: SGHNT, YENEEA. V was trimmed by 2 bases and J by 2 bases, leaving 10 bases between them. The CDR3 has 15 amino acids.

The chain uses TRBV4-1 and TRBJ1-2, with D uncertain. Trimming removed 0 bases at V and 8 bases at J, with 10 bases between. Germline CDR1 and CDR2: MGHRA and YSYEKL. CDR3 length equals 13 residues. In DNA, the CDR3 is TGCGCCAGCAGCCAAGATCGGCATCTCGGCTACACCTTC. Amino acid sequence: CASSQDRHLGYTF.

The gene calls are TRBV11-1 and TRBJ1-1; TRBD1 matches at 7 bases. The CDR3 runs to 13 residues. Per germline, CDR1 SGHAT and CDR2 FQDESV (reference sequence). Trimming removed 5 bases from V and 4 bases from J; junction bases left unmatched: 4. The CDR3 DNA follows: TGTGCCAGCAGCCCGACAGGGTCCACTGAAGCTTTCTTT. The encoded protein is CASSPTGSTEAFF.